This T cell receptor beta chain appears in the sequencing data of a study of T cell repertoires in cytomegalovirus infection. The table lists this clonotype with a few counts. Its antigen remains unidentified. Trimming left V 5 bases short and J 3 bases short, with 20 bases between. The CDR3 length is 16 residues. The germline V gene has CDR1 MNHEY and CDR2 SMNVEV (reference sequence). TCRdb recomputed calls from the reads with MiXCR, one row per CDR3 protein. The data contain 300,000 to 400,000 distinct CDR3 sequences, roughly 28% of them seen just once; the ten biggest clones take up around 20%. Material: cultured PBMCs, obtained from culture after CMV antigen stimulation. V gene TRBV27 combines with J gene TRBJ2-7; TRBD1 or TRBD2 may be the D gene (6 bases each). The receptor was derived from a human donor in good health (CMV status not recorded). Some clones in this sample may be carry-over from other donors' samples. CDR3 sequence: CASSTPRGTRRYEQYF. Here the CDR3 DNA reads TGTGCCAGCAGTACACCCCGGGGGACAAGGCGCTACGAGCAGTACTTC.